These 12 T cell receptor beta chains were sequenced from one sample in a study of shared clonotypes between healthy human individuals. Produced via immunoSEQ multiplex PCR; TCRdb's table is partial and in-frame only. The sample holds roughly 2.5 million clones, around nine tenths seen once. The source material was naive CD4+ T cells sorted from blood. Subset described: CD45RA+ positively selected. Receptor source: a man between 18 and 35 years old in good health.

The table lists this clone with a count of one. The rearrangement links TRBV7-9 to TRBJ2-7; 9 nucleotides align to TRBD1. Looked up from germline, CDR1 is SEHNR and CDR2 is FQNEAQ (reference sequence). This CDR3 comprises 14 residues. V lost 5 bases and J lost 1; bases outside the gene matches: 3. This CDR3 reads CASSGDRGSYEQYF. The CDR3 DNA is TGTGCCAGCAGCGGCGACAGGGGGTCCTACGAGCAGTACTTC.

V and J are TRBV28 and TRBJ2-7; 9 positions match TRBD1. CDR1 and CDR2 from the germline V gene are MDHEN and SYDVKM. The CDR3 consists of 16 residues. Unmatched junction bases numbered 8, after V lost 4 bases and J lost 1 base. CDR3 loop: CASSSTDRGMSYEQYF. In nucleotides, the CDR3 is TGTGCCAGCAGTTCTACGGACAGGGGTATGTCCTACGAGCAGTACTTC.

This chain links TRBV4-1 with TRBJ2-3; 8 bases fit TRBD2. The trim removed 2 bases at V and 1 base at J, leaving 5 bases unmatched. Germline-derived CDR1 and CDR2 are MGHRA and YSYEKL. The CDR3 consists of 16 residues. CDR3 sequence reads: CASSQRTSSGTDTQYF. The CDR3 DNA reads as TGCGCCAGCAGCCAAAGGACTAGCTCCGGCACAGATACGCAGTATTTT.

This clone was found a few times. V is TRBV10-3 and J is TRBJ1-1; 7 bases agree with TRBD1. V was pared by 2 bases and J by 10 bases, with 13 bases of the junction left unmatched. Germline V gene lookup returns CDR1 ENHRY and CDR2 SYGVKD. CDR3 size: 15 residues. The chain's CDR3 is CAISEPLTGPEGAFF. The CDR3 DNA reads as TGTGCCATCAGTGAGCCCCTGACAGGGCCGGAGGGAGCTTTCTTT.

CDR3 DNA sequence: TGTGCCAGCAGGACGTACAATGAGCAGTTCTTC. Protein sequence: CASRTYNEQFF. The V gene is TRBV7-2, the J gene TRBJ2-1, with D hard to call. This CDR3 spans 11 amino acids. Trimming cost V 6 bases and J 4 bases, with 4 bases left between them. The germline V gene encodes CDR1 SGHTA and CDR2 FQGNSA.

This clone was observed once. V is TRBV6-1 and J is TRBJ1-5; D is unresolved. V lost 1 base to trimming and J lost 5 bases, with 12 bases between them. The CDR3 has 15 residues. Germline CDR1 is MNHNS and CDR2 is SASEGT. CDR3 sequence (DNA): TGTGCCAGCAGTGAAGTGCCCTCCGGGCATCAGCCCCAGCATTTT. It translates to CASSEVPSGHQPQHF.

This chain connects TRBV4-1 to TRBJ1-4, with TRBD1 as a possible D gene (6 bases). V gave up 3 bases and J gave up 7 bases, with 12 bases separating them. Germline V gene sequence: CDR1 MGHRA, CDR2 YSYEKL. This CDR3 spans 14 amino acids. The DNA for the CDR3 is TGCGCCAGCAGCCAGGAACAGGGAGTTGAAAAACTGTTTTTT. It codes for CASSQEQGVEKLFF.

On this clone itself: The same CDR3 can be traced to other DNA sequences in this sample. The chain employs TRBV19 and TRBJ2-2; TRBD1 matches 10 bases. CDR3 length: 16 residues. V shed 4 bases and J 2 bases; nucleotides not matched to a gene: 4. CDR1 LNHDA and CDR2 SQIVND come from the germline V gene (reference sequence). The CDR3 loop reads CASSTRDRGNTGELFF. The DNA for the CDR3 is TGTGCCAGTAGTACCCGGGACAGGGGAAACACCGGGGAGCTGTTTTTT.

J is TRBJ1-1 and V is TRBV19, with unresolved D. The CDR3 totals 13 residues. From germline, CDR1 is LNHDA and CDR2 SQIVND (reference sequence). Deletions cut 6 bases from V and 5 bases from J, with 13 bases between. The CDR3 loop reads CASRRSVGTEAFF. The CDR3 DNA reads as TGTGCCAGTAGACGTTCAGTTGGGACTGAAGCTTTCTTT.

The rearrangement uses TRBV10-3 and TRBJ1-6, with D maybe TRBD1 (5 bases). Germline CDR1 and CDR2: ENHRY and SYGVKD. Trimming left V 3 bases short and J 7 bases short, with 10 bases between. The CDR3 totals 14 residues. Written as DNA, the CDR3 is TGTGCCATCAGTGATGGACGGACAAATTCACCCCTCCACTTT. It codes for CAISDGRTNSPLHF.

The CDR3 sequence: CATLPGREAEQFF. The DNA for the CDR3 is TGTGCCACCTTACCAGGGAGAGAAGCTGAGCAGTTCTTC. The chain is built from TRBV6-1 and TRBJ2-1; D could derive from TRBD1 or TRBD2 (5 bases each). Germline CDR1 is MNHNS and CDR2 is SASEGT. The CDR3 length is 13 residues. V was cut by 10 bases and J by 9 bases, with 19 bases left in between.

The chain links TRBV7-3 to TRBJ2-3; no definite D call. CDR3 length equals 13 residues. Looked up from germline, CDR1 is SGHTA and CDR2 is FQGTGA. V lost 5 bases, J lost 5 bases, and 11 bases lay in between. DNA of the CDR3: TGTGCCAGCAGCCCTTACCCGGGAGATACGCAGTATTTT. Translation gives CASSPYPGDTQYF. Looking up the rest from reference TRBV7-3 and TRBJ2-3 gives the full variable domain: GAGVSQTPSNKVTEKGKYVELRCDPISGHTALYWYRQSLGQGPEFLIYFQGTGAADDSGLPNDRFFAVRPEGSVSTLKIQRTERGDSAVYLCASSPYPGDTQYFGPGTRLTVL.